Listed below are T cell receptor beta chains from one sample, sequenced in a study of blood T cell repertoires in COVID-19. The protocol was immunoSEQ multiplex PCR, while the TCRdb copy is restricted to in-frame clones and leaves out a portion. The sample carries about 220,000 clones, approximately 86% recorded once. The specimen was peripheral blood. Every receptor here comes from a woman of 80 years or more with acute or convalescent COVID-19. The CDR3 runs from the conserved cysteine through the conserved F or W. A D gene is named only where the DNA matches it firmly. A row's size may be missing; if present it is once, few, many or a size class.

cdr3_aa cdr3_nt v_call d_call cdr3_length j_call clone_size
CASRTQGTEKLFF TGTGCCAGCAGAACCCAGGGAACCGAAAAACTGTTTTTT TRBV5-4 . 13 TRBJ1-4 .
CASSPYGRANTGELFF TGCGCCAGCAGCCCCTATGGGCGGGCGAACACCGGGGAGCTGTTTTTT TRBV5-1 . 16 TRBJ2-2 .
CASSHLWGDGYTF TGTGCCAGCAGCCACCTTTGGGGCGACGGCTACACCTTC TRBV5-8 . 13 TRBJ1-2 .
CASRTYQRGGFGEQFF TGTGCCAGCAGAACCTACCAGCGGGGGGGTTTTGGTGAGCAGTTCTTC TRBV6-6 TRBD2 16 TRBJ2-1 .
CASSHMTSTDTQYF TGCGCCAGCAGCCACATGACTAGCACAGATACGCAGTATTTT TRBV4-3 . 14 TRBJ2-3 .
CASSGAGSSYNEQFF TGCGCCAGCAGTGGGGCGGGGAGCTCCTACAATGAGCAGTTCTTC TRBV4-1 . 15 TRBJ2-1 few
CASSIRQAETQYF TGTGCCAGTAGTATAAGGCAGGCTGAGACCCAGTACTTC TRBV19 . 13 TRBJ2-5 once
CASSLGDSTEAFF TGTGCCAGCAGCCTTGGGGACAGCACTGAAGCTTTCTTT TRBV7-9 TRBD1 13 TRBJ1-1 .
CASRRDRVIYAGELFF TGTGCCAGCAGACGAGACAGGGTAATTTATGCCGGGGAGCTGTTTTTT TRBV7-8 TRBD1 16 TRBJ2-2 .
CASSPGGGTGNEKLFF TGTGCCAGCAGCCCCGGGGGAGGGACAGGGAATGAAAAACTGTTTTTT TRBV9 TRBD1 16 TRBJ1-4 .
CASSQVSSGGNEQFF TGCGCCAGCAGCCAGGTCTCTAGCGGGGGGAATGAGCAGTTCTTC TRBV4-1 TRBD2 15 TRBJ2-1 .
CASSPVGQVYTEAFF TGCGCCAGCAGCCCGGTCGGACAGGTATACACTGAAGCTTTCTTT TRBV5-1 TRBD1 15 TRBJ1-1 .
CASRETGVNQPQHF TGTGCCAGCAGGGAGACAGGGGTCAATCAGCCCCAGCATTTT TRBV6-5 TRBD1 14 TRBJ1-5 .
CASSQGSHRNTEAFF TGTGCCAGCAGCCAAGGGTCCCACAGGAACACTGAAGCTTTCTTT TRBV3-1/TRBV3-2 . 15 TRBJ1-1 once
CASSLLGLAGVDEQFF TGTGCCAGCAGCCTCCTGGGACTAGCGGGGGTGGATGAGCAGTTCTTC TRBV5-5 TRBD2 16 TRBJ2-1 .
CASSELSGYTF TGTGCCAGCAGTGAACTGTCTGGCTACACCTTC TRBV2 . 11 TRBJ1-2 .
CASSQERQGAGTDTQYF TGCGCCAGCAGCCAAGAGAGGCAAGGGGCAGGCACAGATACGCAGTATTTT TRBV4-3 . 17 TRBJ2-3 .
CASSFRGTSGNQPQHF TGTGCCAGCAGCTTTCGAGGTACATCGGGGAATCAGCCCCAGCATTTT TRBV5-6 . 16 TRBJ1-5 .
CASVHAQGPDTGELFF TGTGCTAGTGTTCATGCCCAGGGCCCTGACACCGGGGAGCTGTTTTTT TRBV12-5 . 16 TRBJ2-2 .
CAPRQSSSYNSPLHF TGTGCACCGCGACAGTCAAGCTCCTATAATTCACCCCTCCACTTT TRBV9 . 15 TRBJ1-6 .
CASNPNPRDRSLGQPQHF TGTGCCAGTAACCCGAATCCCCGTGACAGGTCCCTTGGGCAGCCCCAGCATTTT TRBV19 . 18 TRBJ1-5 .
CSVEVYRESPDTQYF TGCAGCGTTGAGGTCTACAGGGAATCTCCAGATACGCAGTATTTT TRBV29-1 . 15 TRBJ2-3 .